The 25 T cell receptor beta chains presented below share a single source sample, sequenced in a study of T-cell memory formation after mild COVID-19. TCRdb reprocessed the 5' RACE reads with MiXCR, giving one entry per CDR3 protein. The sample contains tens of thousands of distinct CDR3 sequences, 6.6% of which appear only once. Sequenced sample: PBMCs or a T cell subset sorted from them (not recorded which). All receptors derive from an adult who had mild COVID-19 (a few samples of this study predate the infection). Cell type and time point are not known.

The CDR3 is CASSKVKAEQETQYF. CDR3 sequence (DNA): TGTGCCAGCAGCAAAGTGAAGGCGGAGCAAGAGACCCAGTACTTC. The rearrangement links TRBV21-1 to TRBJ2-5. TRBV21-1 is deemed a pseudogene. CDR3 length: 15 amino acids.

The sample holds a few counts of this clonotype. The V gene is TRBV7-9, the J gene TRBJ1-1, with D uncertain. The V gene's germline CDR1 is SEHNR and CDR2 FQNEAQ (reference sequence). This CDR3 has 17 amino acids. Trimming took off 5 bases at V and 4 bases at J, with 23 bases between the two ends. The CDR3 DNA reads as TGTGCCAGCAGCCCCCATACCTCAGACTTCGGGCTCACTGAAGCTTTCTTT. Encoded protein: CASSPHTSDFGLTEAFF.

In this sample, this clonotype turned up many times. V and J are TRBV20-1 and TRBJ2-5; 8 positions agree with TRBD1. V gave up 5 bases and J gave up 3 bases; unmatched junction bases: 5. This CDR3 region has 13 residues. Per the germline V gene, CDR1 is DFQATT and CDR2 is SNEGSKA (reference sequence). The CDR3 coding sequence is TGCAGTGCTTTGACAGGGGTCGAAGAGACCCAGTACTTC. Protein sequence: CSALTGVEETQYF.

This clonotype has a single count. The CDR3 ends on some other residue instead of the conserved phenylalanine or tryptophan, so this is likely a read error. This sequence joins TRBV5-1 and TRBJ2-7, with 9 bases lining up with TRBD1. With 4 bases clipped from V and 3 bases from J, the junction kept 8 bases outside the gene matches. The CDR3 has 15 residues. The V gene's germline CDR1 is SGHRS and CDR2 YFSETQ. The CDR3: CASSSGTGSYYEQYL. In nucleotides, the CDR3 is TGCGCCAGCAGCAGCGGGACAGGGAGTTACTACGAGCAGTACTTA.

This clonotype was detected only a few times. The rearrangement joins TRBV6-5 to TRBJ2-7; D is unclear. Germline-derived CDR1 and CDR2 are MNHEY and SVGAGI. V was pared by 0 bases and J by 1 base, with 10 bases between. The CDR3 runs 15 residues. DNA for the CDR3: TGTGCCAGCAGTTACTCGATTTGGCAGTCCTACGAGCAGTACTTC. It translates to CASSYSIWQSYEQYF.

The chain links TRBV20-1 to TRBJ1-2, with unresolved D. CDR1 is DFQATT and CDR2 is SNEGSKA in the germline V gene (reference sequence). The CDR3 sequence is 12 residues long. V lost 5 bases and J lost 2, with 9 bases in between. For the CDR3, the DNA is TGCAGTGCTCCCCCCGGAAACTATGGCTACACCTTC. It yields the protein CSAPPGNYGYTF.

In this sample, this clonotype turned up many times. The J gene is TRBJ2-1, the V gene TRBV19, with TRBD2 identical over 7 bases. The germline CDR1 and CDR2 sequences are LNHDA and SQIVND (reference sequence). V gave up 1 base and J gave up 3 bases; unmatched junction bases: 6. The CDR3 contains 16 residues. The CDR3 is CASSIGRASGYNEQFF. The CDR3 DNA reads TGTGCCAGTAGTATAGGAAGGGCTAGCGGCTACAATGAGCAGTTCTTC.

This clonotype was seen repeatedly, ten times or more. This chain links TRBV30 with TRBJ1-2, with D unresolved. The CDR3 sequence is 13 residues long. Germline V gives CDR1 GTSNPN, CDR2 SVGIG (reference sequence). V lost 4 bases and J 5 bases, leaving 14 bases between the germline ends. This CDR3 is CAWTSRVRYGYTF. The CDR3 DNA sequence: TGTGCCTGGACCAGTCGGGTGCGGTATGGCTACACCTTC.

This clonotype was counted at least ten times. The chain is built from TRBV20-1 and TRBJ2-6, with 12 bases lining up with TRBD1. Unmatched junction bases numbered 7, after V lost 1 base and J lost 0 bases. The germline gives CDR1 DFQATT, CDR2 SNEGSKA (reference sequence). The CDR3 is made up of 19 amino acids. CDR3 loop: CSARGPGQGASSGANVLTF. The CDR3 nucleotides read TGCAGTGCTAGAGGGCCGGGACAGGGGGCCTCCTCTGGGGCCAACGTCCTGACTTTC.

This clonotype has at least ten counts. The chain combines TRBV7-3 with TRBJ2-1; D ambiguous. CDR1 is SGHTA and CDR2 is FQGTGA in the germline V gene. Trimming pared 4 bases from V and 5 bases from J, leaving 9 bases between. The CDR3 covers 13 residues. DNA for the CDR3: TGTGCCAGCAGCTCCGGGCAGAACAATGAGCAGTTCTTC. Protein sequence: CASSSGQNNEQFF.

This clonotype was observed many times. The rearrangement joins TRBV5-1 to TRBJ1-1, with D perhaps matching TRBD1 (6 bases). Per germline, CDR1 SGHRS and CDR2 YFSETQ. The CDR3 totals 16 residues. Trimming cost V 2 bases and J 1 base, with 15 bases left between them. The CDR3 region has the DNA TGCGCCAGCAGCTTCCTGGGACACCTCCCGAACACTGAAGCTTTCTTT. Encoded protein: CASSFLGHLPNTEAFF.

The CDR3 DNA follows: TGTGCCAGCTCACCGGACAGATTCTATCAGCCCCAGCATTTT. Residues: CASSPDRFYQPQHF. V gene TRBV18 combines with J gene TRBJ1-5, with D perhaps matching TRBD1 (6 bases). V gave up 3 bases and J gave up 5 bases, with 11 bases separating them. Germline V CDR1 and CDR2: KGHSH, LQKENI. CDR3 length: 14 residues.

This clonotype was counted many times. V is TRBV7-2 and J is TRBJ2-7, with TRBD2 identical over 9 bases. The length of the CDR3 is 18 residues. V trimming: 0 bases; J trimming: 1 base; junction bases outside the gene matches: 10. The germline V gene has CDR1 SGHTA and CDR2 FQGNSA. The CDR3 sequence: CASSLALGSGGRSYEQYF. The CDR3 DNA follows: TGTGCCAGCAGCTTAGCGCTGGGTAGCGGGGGCCGTTCCTACGAGCAGTACTTC.

This clonotype was seen more than once but under ten times. The chain links TRBV24-1 to TRBJ2-5; TRBD2 aligns across 11 bases. Germline lookup yields CDR1 KGHDR and CDR2 SFDVKD. The CDR3 length is 16 residues. J lost 5 bases, V lost 7 bases, and 11 bases had no gene match. The CDR3 nucleotides read TGTGCCACCAGCCGACAACTTACTAGCGGGAGTGAGACCCAGTACTTC. Translated: CATSRQLTSGSETQYF.

At least ten counts were recorded for this clonotype. The chain couples TRBV7-6 to TRBJ2-5; D remains ambiguous. The CDR3 runs to 15 residues. Trimming stripped 4 bases from V and 3 bases from J, with 15 bases between. CDR1 and CDR2 (germline): SGHVS, FNYEAQ. CDR3 region: CASSSPDQGKETQYF. DNA for the CDR3: TGTGCCAGCAGCTCGCCCGACCAAGGCAAAGAGACCCAGTACTTC.

Concerning this clonotype: A single base separates this from a much larger clone, so it may be a read error. The chain carries TRBV5-1 and TRBJ2-3, with TRBD2 matching 9 bases. The germline V gene has CDR1 SGHRS and CDR2 YFSETQ. The ends lost 4 bases at V and 5 bases at J; junction bases unmatched: 5. This CDR3 comprises 14 residues. DNA for the CDR3: TGCGCCAGCAGCGAGAGGACTAGCGAAGATACGCAGTATTTT. It encodes CASSERTSEDTQYF.

The chain combines TRBV20-1 with TRBJ1-2; weak D call: TRBD1 (5 bases). Per the germline V gene, CDR1 is DFQATT and CDR2 is SNEGSKA (reference sequence). The ends were cut back, 0 bases at V and 4 bases at J, with 18 bases in the middle. The CDR3 loop spans 16 amino acids. CDR3 amino acids: CSARDVTGEKIYGYTF. Written as DNA, the CDR3 is TGCAGTGCTAGAGATGTCACGGGGGAAAAGATCTATGGCTACACCTTC.

This clonotype is medium-sized (0.01 to 0.1%) by share. V gene TRBV7-2 combines with J gene TRBJ2-3, with D unresolved. Between the trimmed V and J ends, which lost 5 bases and 0 bases, there was a span of 12 bases. The length of the CDR3 is 15 residues. In germline, CDR1 is SGHTA, CDR2 FQGNSA. The CDR3 is CASSPAYISTDTQYF. The CDR3 DNA reads TGTGCCAGCAGCCCAGCTTACATTAGCACAGATACGCAGTATTTT.

Many counts were recorded for this clonotype. The chain combines TRBV12-3 or TRBV12-4 with TRBJ1-3; D is ambiguous. CDR3 length: 17 residues. Trimming cost V 3 bases and J 0 bases, with 15 bases left between them. DNA of the CDR3: TGTGCCAGCAGTTTCCCAACCTTTGTTCACTCTGGAAACACCATATATTTT. It translates to CASSFPTFVHSGNTIYF.

V usage is TRBV5-1 and J usage is TRBJ1-6; TRBD1 agrees at 8 bases. Unmatched junction bases numbered 4, after V lost 3 bases and J lost 8 bases. Germline-derived CDR1 and CDR2 are SGHRS and YFSETQ. This CDR3 has 14 amino acids. The chain's CDR3 is CASSSTQGDSPLHF. As DNA, the CDR3 is TGCGCCAGCAGCTCTACACAGGGGGATTCACCCCTCCACTTT.

The table lists this clonotype with many counts. The J gene is TRBJ2-6, the V gene TRBV12-3 or TRBV12-4, with TRBD2 as a possible D gene (5 bases). The CDR3 covers 17 residues. V dropped 5 bases and J dropped 4 bases, with 18 bases sitting between them. CDR3 residues: CASSTQDSGGGANVLTF. The CDR3 DNA is TGTGCCAGCAGTACCCAGGACTCCGGTGGAGGGGCCAACGTCCTGACTTTC.

This clonotype has ten or more counts. The rearrangement joins TRBV12-3 or TRBV12-4 to TRBJ1-5, with a weak D call TRBD1 (6 bases). V lost 5 bases, J lost 9 bases, and 14 bases lay in between. The CDR3 sequence is 13 residues long. Here the CDR3 reads CASSLQEGGPQHF. CDR3 nucleotides: TGTGCCAGCAGTCTCCAAGAAGGGGGGCCCCAGCATTTT.

This clonotype was seen repeatedly, ten times or more. In DNA, the CDR3 is TGTGCCAGCACCACCGGACAGGCCAACACCGGGGAGCTGTTTTTT. Translation gives CASTTGQANTGELFF. J is TRBJ2-2 and V is TRBV11-3; 7 bases line up with TRBD1. Trimming at V came to 7 bases and at J to 2 bases, leaving 7 bases not matched to a gene. The CDR3 is made up of 15 amino acids. The germline V gene has CDR1 SGHNT and CDR2 YENEEA.

This clonotype has ten or more counts. The chain uses TRBV5-1 and TRBJ2-7; 10 bases agree with TRBD2. V lost 6 bases and J lost 5; bases outside the gene matches: 5. This CDR3 has 13 residues. From germline, CDR1 is SGHRS and CDR2 YFSETQ. The CDR3 spells CASTPTSGDEQYF. In DNA, the CDR3 is TGCGCCAGCACCCCTACTAGCGGGGACGAGCAGTACTTC. Variable domain in full (rest from reference TRBV5-1 and TRBJ2-7): KAGVTQTPRYLIKTRGQQVTLSCSPISGHRSVSWYQQTPGQGLQFLFEYFSETQRNKGNFPGRFSGRQFSNSRSEMNVSTLELGDSALYLCASTPTSGDEQYFGPGTRLTVT.

The chain links TRBV2 to TRBJ1-6, with TRBD1 identical over 9 bases. The CDR3 is 14 amino acids. J was trimmed by 8 bases and V by 4 bases; bases with no gene match: 3. Germline CDR1 reads SNHLY; CDR2 reads FYNNEI. The CDR3 loop reads CASSARTGDSPLHF. The CDR3, as DNA: TGTGCCAGCAGTGCTCGGACAGGGGATTCACCCCTCCACTTT.